The text below deals with one TCR beta chain. Its antigen is not known. The CDR3 spans 14 residues. In germline, CDR1 is LGHDT, CDR2 YNNKEL (reference sequence). V lost 4 bases to trimming and J lost 7 bases, with 11 bases between them. The entry originates in a study of T cell responses to AZD1222 COVID-19 vaccine. Whole-study results and caveats: Dominant at 160-218 and 743-854, vaccine-associated CD4 TCRs also spanned spike.

Method: immunoSEQ multiplex PCR; TCRdb's copy keeps in-frame clones and lacks some. The table lists tens of thousands of clones, 70% to 90% of them singletons. J is TRBJ1-6 and V is TRBV3-1 (or the pseudogene TRBV3-2); no clear D. The sample here was peripheral blood, taken 28 days after the second AZD1222 dose. The sequence was obtained from an adult who received the AZD1222 COVID-19 vaccine. This chain's CDR3 is CASSLGRGNSPLHF. The DNA for the CDR3 is TGTGCCAGCAGCCTGGGCCGAGGGAATTCACCCCTCCACTTT.